The clone carrying this T cell receptor (beta chain) ranks as medium-sized. Its antigen remains unidentified. The gene names given are mouse names. The read stops 1 residue short of the end of the CDR3; the missing end is completed from the germline J gene. The data are from a study of tissue T cells after allogeneic stem cell transplantation. Study-level points and caveats: Some tissue clones might be persisting host cells; their alloreactivity or antigen specificity was not determined. Limitations included a small, clinically heterogeneous cohort and limited sampling depth. Anatomically similar tissues had similar TCR repertoires within each patient.

Germline V gives CDR1 SGHND, CDR2 FRSKSL. Trimming took 6 bases from V and 3 from J; bases not matched to a gene: 7. This CDR3 region has 14 residues. Produced via immunoSEQ multiplex PCR; TCRdb's table is partial and in-frame only. The sample carries about 10,000 clones, 44% recorded once. Specified time point: mouse harvest day 7 after allogeneic transplant. Tail vein injection delivered 10^7 T-cell-depleted bone marrow cells and 10^6 splenic CD5+ T cells. Tissues came from B6→BALB/c major-mismatch GVHD mice at day 7 or 14. Source material: skin. The rearrangement uses TRBV15 and TRBJ2-7, with 8 positions matching TRBD2. This clonotype originated in a female BALB/c mouse given C57BL/6 T cells with graft-versus-host disease after an allogeneic hematopoietic cell transplant. Here the CDR3 reads CASSPTGAFYEQYF. The covered CDR3 bases are TGTGCCAGCAGCCCGACTGGGGCGTTCTATGAACAGTAC.